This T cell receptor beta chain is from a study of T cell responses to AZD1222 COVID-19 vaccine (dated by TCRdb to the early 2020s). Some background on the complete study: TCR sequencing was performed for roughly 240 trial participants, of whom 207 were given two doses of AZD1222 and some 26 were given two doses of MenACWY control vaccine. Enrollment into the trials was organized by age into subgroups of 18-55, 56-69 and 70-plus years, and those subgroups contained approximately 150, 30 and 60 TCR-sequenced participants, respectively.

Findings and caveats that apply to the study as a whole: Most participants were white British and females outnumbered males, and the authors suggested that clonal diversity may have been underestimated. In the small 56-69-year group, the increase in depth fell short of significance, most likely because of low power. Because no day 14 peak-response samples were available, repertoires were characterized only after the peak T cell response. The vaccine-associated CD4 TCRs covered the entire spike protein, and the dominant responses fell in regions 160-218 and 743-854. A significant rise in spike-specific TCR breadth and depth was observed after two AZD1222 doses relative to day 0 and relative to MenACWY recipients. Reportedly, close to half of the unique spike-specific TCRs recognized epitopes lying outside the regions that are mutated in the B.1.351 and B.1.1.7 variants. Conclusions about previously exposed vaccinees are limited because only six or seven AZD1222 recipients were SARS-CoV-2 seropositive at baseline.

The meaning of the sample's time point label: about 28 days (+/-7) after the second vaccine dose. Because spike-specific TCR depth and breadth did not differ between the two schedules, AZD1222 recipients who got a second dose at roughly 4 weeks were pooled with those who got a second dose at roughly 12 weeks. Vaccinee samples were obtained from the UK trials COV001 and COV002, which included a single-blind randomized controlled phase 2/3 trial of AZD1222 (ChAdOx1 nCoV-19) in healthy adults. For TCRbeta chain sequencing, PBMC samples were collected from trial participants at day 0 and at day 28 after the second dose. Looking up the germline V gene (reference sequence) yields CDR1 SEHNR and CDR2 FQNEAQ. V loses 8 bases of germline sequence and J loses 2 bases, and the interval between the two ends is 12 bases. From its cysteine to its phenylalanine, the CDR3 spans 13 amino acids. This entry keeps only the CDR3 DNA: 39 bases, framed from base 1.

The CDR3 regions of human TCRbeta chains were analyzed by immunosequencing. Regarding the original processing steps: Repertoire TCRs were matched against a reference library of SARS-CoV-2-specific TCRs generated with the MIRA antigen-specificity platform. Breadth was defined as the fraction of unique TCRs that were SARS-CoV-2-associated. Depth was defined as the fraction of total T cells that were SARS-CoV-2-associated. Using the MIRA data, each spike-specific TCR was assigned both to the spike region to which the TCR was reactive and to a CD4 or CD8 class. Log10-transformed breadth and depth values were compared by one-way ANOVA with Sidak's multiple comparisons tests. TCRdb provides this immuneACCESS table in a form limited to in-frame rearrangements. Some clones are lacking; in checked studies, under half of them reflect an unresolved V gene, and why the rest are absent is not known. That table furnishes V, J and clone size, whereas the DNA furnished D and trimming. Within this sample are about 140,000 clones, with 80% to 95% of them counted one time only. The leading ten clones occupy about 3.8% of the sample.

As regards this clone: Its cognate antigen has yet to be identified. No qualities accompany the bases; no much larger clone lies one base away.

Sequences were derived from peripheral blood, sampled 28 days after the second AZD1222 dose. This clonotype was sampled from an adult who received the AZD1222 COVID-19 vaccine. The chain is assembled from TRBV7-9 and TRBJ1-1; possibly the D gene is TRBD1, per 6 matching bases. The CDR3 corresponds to CASCQGFNTEAFF. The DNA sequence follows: TGTGCCAGCTGCCAGGGGTTCAACACTGAAGCTTTCTTT.